Sequencing of this T cell receptor beta chain was carried out in a study of molecular identifiers for immune sequencing clone quantification. Per germline, CDR1 MNHEY and CDR2 SVGAGI. The CDR3 is 14 amino acids. V lost 2 bases to trimming and J lost 4 bases, with 10 bases between them. This clonotype was picked up many times. TCRdb fed the PCR reads into MiXCR, producing one record per CDR3 protein. Of 40,000 to 45,000 distinct CDR3 sequences in the sample, roughly a fifth were seen once. Naive CD8 sequencing libraries were generated from approximately 20,000 to 980,000 sorted cells, with 10%, 30% or 50% RNA as input.

This sequence originates from a human donor in good health. Some libraries in this study had Jurkat cell RNA spiked in. V and J are TRBV6-5 and TRBJ2-3; D may be TRBD2 (6 bases). Sequenced material: naive CD8+ T cells from blood, with Jurkat cell RNA spiked in. Described subset: FACS-sorted CD8+CD4-CCR7+CD45RA+ naive T cells. CDR3 bases: TGTGCCAGCAGTTACGAGCGGGCAGCAGATACGCAGTATTTT. Its protein product is CASSYERAADTQYF.